What follows describes a single T cell receptor beta chain. One end of the junction varies from germline; a read error may be responsible. The sample belongs to a study of metastatic and nonmetastatic thyroid tumors. TCRdb re-called the PCR reads via MiXCR. Seen here are 53,000 or so clones, approximately 22% observed once, and the top ten hold 3.5% to 5%. The length of the CDR3 is 13 residues. CDR1 is MDHEN, CDR2 SYDVKM, per germline. The entire patient cohort was treatment-naive prior to thyroid surgery. The V call is TRBV28, the J call TRBJ2-7; D possibly uses TRBD1 or TRBD2 (7 bases each). Sequencing was done on a sample of blood. This clonotype was obtained from a female donor with papillary thyroid cancer or a benign thyroid nodule (not recorded which). Some clones in this sample may be carry-over from other donors' samples. CDR3 sequence reads: CASSLQGDYEKYF. CDR3 nucleotides: TGTGCCAGCAGTTTACAGGGGGACTACGAGAAGTACTTC.